Many counts were recorded for the clone carrying this T cell receptor beta chain. Its antigen is unidentified. Germline CDR1 and CDR2: SGDLS and YYNGEE. The CDR3 totals 16 residues. V was trimmed by 4 bases and J by 0 bases, leaving 17 bases between them. This sample is drawn from a study of T-cell memory formation after mild COVID-19. Study-wide background: Largely, the TCR clusters proved donor specific.

The study, taken as a whole, reports: Contracting clones from day 15 to 85 had balanced CD4/CD8; later expanders favoured CD4+.

TCRdb independently ran MiXCR on the 5' RACE reads; one entry per CDR3 protein. The table includes around 99,000 distinct CDR3 sequences, over 13% detected once. This chain uses TRBV9 with TRBJ2-7; tentative D call: TRBD2 (6 bases). The source material was PBMCs or a T cell subset sorted from them (not recorded which). The TCR sequence derives from a young man who had mild COVID-19 (a few samples of this study predate the infection). Cell type and time point are not known. The CDR3 protein is CASSTGGGLSSYEQYF. DNA for the CDR3: TGTGCCAGCAGCACCGGGGGTGGACTAAGCTCCTACGAGCAGTACTTC.